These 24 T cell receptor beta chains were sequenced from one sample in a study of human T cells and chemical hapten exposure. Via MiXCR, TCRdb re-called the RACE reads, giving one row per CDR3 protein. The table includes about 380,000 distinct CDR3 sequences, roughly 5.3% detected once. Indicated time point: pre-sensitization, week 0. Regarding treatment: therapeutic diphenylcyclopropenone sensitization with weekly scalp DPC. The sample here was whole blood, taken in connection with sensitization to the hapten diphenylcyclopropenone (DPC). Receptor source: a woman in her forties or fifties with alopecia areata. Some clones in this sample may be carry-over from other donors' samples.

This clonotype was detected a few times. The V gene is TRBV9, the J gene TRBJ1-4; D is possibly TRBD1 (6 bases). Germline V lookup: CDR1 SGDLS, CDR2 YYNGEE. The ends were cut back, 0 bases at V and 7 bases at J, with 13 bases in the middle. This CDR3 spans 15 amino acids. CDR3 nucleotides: TGTGCCAGCAGCGTAGAGGGGGGCCGGAGTGAAAAACTGTTTTTT. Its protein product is CASSVEGGRSEKLFF.

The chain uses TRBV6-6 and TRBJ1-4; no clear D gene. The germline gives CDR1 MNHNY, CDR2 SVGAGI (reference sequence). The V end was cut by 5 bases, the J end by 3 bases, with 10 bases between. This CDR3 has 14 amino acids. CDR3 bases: TGTGCCAGCAGTCGGACCGCCTCTAATGAAAAACTGTTTTTT. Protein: CASSRTASNEKLFF.

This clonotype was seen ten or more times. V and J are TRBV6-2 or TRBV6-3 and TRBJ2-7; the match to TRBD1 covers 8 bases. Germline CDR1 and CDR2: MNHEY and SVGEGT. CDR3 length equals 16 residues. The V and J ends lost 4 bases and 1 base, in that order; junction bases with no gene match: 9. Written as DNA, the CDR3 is TGTGCCAGCAGTTTACCCACCGGGACAGGATCCTACGAGCAGTACTTC. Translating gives CASSLPTGTGSYEQYF.

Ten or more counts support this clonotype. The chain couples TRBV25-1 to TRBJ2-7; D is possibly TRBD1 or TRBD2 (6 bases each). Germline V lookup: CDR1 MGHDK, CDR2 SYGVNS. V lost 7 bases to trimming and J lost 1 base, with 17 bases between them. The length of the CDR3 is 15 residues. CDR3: CASTLSGAGSYEQYF. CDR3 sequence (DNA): TGTGCCAGCACCCTTTCGGGGGCCGGGTCCTACGAGCAGTACTTC.

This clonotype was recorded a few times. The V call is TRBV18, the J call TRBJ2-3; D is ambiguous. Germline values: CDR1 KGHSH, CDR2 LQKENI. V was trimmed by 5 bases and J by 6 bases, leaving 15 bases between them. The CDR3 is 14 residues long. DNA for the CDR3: TGTGCCAGCTCAAGTGCCGCTAGTAGGGATACGCAGTATTTT. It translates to CASSSAASRDTQYF.

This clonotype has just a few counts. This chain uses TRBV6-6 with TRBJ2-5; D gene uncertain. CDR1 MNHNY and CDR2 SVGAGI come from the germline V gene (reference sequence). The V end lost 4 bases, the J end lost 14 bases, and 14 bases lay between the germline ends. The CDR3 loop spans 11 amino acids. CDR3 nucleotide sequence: TGTGCCAGCAGTTTGGACCGTGGCCAATACTTC. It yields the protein CASSLDRGQYF.

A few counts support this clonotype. The DNA of the CDR3 is TGTGCCAGCAGCGTCGAGGGGAGGGGTGGAGATACGCAGTATTTT. Protein: CASSVEGRGGDTQYF. The gene calls are TRBV9 and TRBJ2-3, with 7 bases aligning to TRBD2. The CDR3 loop spans 15 amino acids. Germline V gene sequence: CDR1 SGDLS, CDR2 YYNGEE. Trimming removed 2 bases from V and 5 bases from J; junction bases left unmatched: 8.

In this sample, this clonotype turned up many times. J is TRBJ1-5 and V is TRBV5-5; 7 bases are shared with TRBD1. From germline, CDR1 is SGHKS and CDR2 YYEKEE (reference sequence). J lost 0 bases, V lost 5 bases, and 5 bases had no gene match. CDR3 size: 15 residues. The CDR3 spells CASSHRGYSNQPQHF. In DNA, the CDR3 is TGTGCCAGCAGTCACAGGGGTTATAGCAATCAGCCCCAGCATTTT.

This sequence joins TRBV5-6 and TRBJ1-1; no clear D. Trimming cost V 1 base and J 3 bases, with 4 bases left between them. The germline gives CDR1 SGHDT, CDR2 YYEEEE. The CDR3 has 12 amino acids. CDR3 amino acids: CASSLQYTEAFF. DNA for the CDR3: TGTGCCAGCAGCTTGCAGTACACTGAAGCTTTCTTT.

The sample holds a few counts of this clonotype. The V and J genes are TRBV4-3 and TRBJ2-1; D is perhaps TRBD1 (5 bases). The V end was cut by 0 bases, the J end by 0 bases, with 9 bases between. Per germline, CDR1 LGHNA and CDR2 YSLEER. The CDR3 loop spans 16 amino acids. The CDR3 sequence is CASSQEGQSSYNEQFF. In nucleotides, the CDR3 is TGCGCCAGCAGCCAAGAGGGGCAGAGCTCCTACAATGAGCAGTTCTTC.

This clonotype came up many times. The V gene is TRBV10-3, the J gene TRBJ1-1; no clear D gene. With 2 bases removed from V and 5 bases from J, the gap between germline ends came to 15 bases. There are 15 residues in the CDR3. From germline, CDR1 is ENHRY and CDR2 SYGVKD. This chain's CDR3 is CAISEGDPGGTEAFF. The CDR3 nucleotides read TGTGCCATCAGTGAGGGAGACCCCGGAGGGACTGAAGCTTTCTTT.

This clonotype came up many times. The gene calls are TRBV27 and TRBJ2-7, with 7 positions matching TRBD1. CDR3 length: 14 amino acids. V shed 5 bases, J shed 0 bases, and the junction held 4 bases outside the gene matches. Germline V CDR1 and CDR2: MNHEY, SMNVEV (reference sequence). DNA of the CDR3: TGTGCCAGCAGTCGGGACAGCCCCTCCTACGAGCAGTACTTC. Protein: CASSRDSPSYEQYF.

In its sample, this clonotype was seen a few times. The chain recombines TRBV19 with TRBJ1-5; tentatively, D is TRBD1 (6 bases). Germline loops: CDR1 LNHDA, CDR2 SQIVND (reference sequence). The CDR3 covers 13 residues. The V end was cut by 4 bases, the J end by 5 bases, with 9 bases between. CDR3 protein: CASSRDTDQPQHF. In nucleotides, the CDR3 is TGTGCCAGTAGTAGGGACACCGATCAGCCCCAGCATTTT.

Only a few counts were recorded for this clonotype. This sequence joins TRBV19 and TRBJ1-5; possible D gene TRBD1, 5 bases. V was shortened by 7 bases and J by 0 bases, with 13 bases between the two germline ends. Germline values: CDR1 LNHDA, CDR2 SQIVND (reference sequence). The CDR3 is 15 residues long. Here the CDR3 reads CASTLGTRSNQPQHF. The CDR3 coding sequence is TGTGCCAGTACCCTCGGGACCCGTAGCAATCAGCCCCAGCATTTT.

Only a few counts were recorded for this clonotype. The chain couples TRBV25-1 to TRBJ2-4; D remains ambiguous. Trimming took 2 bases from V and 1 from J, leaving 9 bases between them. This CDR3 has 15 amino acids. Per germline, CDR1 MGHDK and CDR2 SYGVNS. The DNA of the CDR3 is TGTGCCAGCAGTGAAATCAGTTCGGCCAAAAACATTCAGTACTTC. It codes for CASSEISSAKNIQYF. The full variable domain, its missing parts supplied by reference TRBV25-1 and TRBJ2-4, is EADIYQTPRYLVIGTGKKITLECSQTMGHDKMYWYQQDPGMELHLIHYSYGVNSTEKGDLSSESTVSRIRTEHFPLTLESARPSHTSQYLCASSEISSAKNIQYFGAGTRLSVL.

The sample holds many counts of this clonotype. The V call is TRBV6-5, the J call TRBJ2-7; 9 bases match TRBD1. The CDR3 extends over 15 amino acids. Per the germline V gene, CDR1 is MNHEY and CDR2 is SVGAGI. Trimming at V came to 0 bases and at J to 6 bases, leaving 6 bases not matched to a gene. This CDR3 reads CASSYSGTGWSEQYF. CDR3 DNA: TGTGCCAGCAGTTACTCTGGGACAGGGTGGAGCGAGCAGTACTTC.

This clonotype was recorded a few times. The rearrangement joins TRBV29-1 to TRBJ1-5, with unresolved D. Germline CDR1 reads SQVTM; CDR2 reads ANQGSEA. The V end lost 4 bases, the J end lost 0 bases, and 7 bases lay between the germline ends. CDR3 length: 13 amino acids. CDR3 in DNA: TGCAGCGTTGTTGCGGCTAGCAATCAGCCCCAGCATTTT. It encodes CSVVAASNQPQHF.

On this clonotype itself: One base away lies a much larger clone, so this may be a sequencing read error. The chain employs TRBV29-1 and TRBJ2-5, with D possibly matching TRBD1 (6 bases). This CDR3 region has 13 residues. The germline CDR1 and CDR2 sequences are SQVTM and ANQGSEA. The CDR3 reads CSVNRQVQQTQYF. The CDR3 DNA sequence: TGCAGCGTGAACAGACAGGTCCAACAGACCCAGTACTTC.

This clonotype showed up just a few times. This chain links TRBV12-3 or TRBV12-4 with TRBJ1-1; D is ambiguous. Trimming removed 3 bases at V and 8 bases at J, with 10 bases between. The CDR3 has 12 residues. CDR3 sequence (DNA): TGTGCCAGCAGTTTTGGGATGGGCGAAGCTTTCTTT. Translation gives CASSFGMGEAFF.

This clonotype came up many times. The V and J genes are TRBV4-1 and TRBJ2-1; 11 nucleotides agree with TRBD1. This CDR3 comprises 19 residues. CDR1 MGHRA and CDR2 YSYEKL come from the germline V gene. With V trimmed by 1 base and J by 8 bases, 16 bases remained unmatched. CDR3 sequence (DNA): TGCGCCAGCAGCCAAGTAGGACAGGGGGCGTTCTCCATTATGGATGAGCAGTTCTTC. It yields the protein CASSQVGQGAFSIMDEQFF.

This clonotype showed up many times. This chain's CDR3 is CSVDTGYTGELFF. The DNA for the CDR3 is TGCAGCGTCGACACAGGGTACACCGGGGAGCTGTTTTTT. The rearrangement uses TRBV29-1 and TRBJ2-2; D might be TRBD1 (6 bases). The CDR3 contains 13 residues. Germline CDR1 reads SQVTM; CDR2 reads ANQGSEA. The V gene lost 6 bases and the J gene lost 3 bases, with 11 bases spanning the gap.

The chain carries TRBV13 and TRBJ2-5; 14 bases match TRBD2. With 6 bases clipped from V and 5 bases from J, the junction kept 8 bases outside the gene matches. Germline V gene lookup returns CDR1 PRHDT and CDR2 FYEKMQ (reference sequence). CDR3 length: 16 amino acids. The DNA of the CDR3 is TGTGCCAGCAGTCTACGGGGACTAGCGGGGGTGGAGACCCAGTACTTC. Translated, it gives CASSLRGLAGVETQYF.

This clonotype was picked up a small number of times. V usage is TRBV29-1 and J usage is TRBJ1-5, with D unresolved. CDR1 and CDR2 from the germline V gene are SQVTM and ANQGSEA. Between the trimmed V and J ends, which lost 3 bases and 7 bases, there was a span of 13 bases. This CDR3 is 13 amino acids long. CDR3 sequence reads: CSVDGPLVQPQHF. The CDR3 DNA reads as TGCAGCGTTGATGGGCCATTAGTCCAGCCCCAGCATTTT.

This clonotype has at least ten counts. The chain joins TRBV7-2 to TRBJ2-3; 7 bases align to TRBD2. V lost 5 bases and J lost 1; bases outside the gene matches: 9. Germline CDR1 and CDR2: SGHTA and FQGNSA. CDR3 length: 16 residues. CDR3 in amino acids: CASSAALAGGTDTQYF. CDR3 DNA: TGTGCCAGCAGCGCCGCCCTGGCGGGGGGCACAGATACGCAGTATTTT.